This T cell receptor (beta chain) was sequenced in a study of Ad26.COV2.S vaccination and SARS-CoV-2 variants. Clones were sequenced by immunoSEQ multiplex PCR, and TCRdb holds only the in-frame ones, with some missing. The table lists approximately 450,000 clones, roughly 90% of them singletons. J was trimmed by 8 bases and V by 9 bases; bases with no gene match: 7. Germline V gene sequence: CDR1 LNHDA, CDR2 SQIVND (reference sequence). The CDR3 sequence is 13 residues long. This clone was detected only once. Regarding treatment: some 19 received Ad26.COV2.S at low or high dose, single or two shots; five or six received placebo; per-sample allocation not given. Specimens were obtained on day 63 following the first vaccine or placebo injection.

The chain uses TRBV19 and TRBJ2-1, with 10 bases aligning to TRBD2. The source was peripheral blood, collected in a trial of Ad26.COV2.S vaccine versus placebo. The clonotype originates from a person aged 18-65 years who received the Ad26.COV2.S COVID-19 vaccine or a placebo. As DNA, the CDR3 is TGTGCCAGCGCTGGGACTAGCGTCGATGAGCAGTTCTTC. Amino acid sequence: CASAGTSVDEQFF.